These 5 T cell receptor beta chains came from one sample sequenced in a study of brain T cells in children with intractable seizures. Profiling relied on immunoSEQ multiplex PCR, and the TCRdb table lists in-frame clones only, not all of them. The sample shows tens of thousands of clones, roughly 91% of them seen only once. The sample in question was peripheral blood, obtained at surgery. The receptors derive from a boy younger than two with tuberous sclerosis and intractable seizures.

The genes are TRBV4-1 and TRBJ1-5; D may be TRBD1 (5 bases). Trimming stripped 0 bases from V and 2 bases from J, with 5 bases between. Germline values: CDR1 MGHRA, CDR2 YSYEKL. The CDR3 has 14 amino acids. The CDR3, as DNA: TGCGCCAGCAGCCAAGAACAGGGCAATCAGCCCCAGCATTTT. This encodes CASSQEQGNQPQHF.

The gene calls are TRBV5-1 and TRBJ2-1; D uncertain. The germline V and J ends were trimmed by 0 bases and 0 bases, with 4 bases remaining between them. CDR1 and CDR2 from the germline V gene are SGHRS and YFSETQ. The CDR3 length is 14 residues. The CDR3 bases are TGCGCCAGCAGCTTGGACGGCTCCTACAATGAGCAGTTCTTC. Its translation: CASSLDGSYNEQFF.

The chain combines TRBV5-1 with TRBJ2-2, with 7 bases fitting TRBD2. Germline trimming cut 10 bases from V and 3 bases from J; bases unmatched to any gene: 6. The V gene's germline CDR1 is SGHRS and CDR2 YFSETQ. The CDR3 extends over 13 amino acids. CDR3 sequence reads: CAGRASDTGELFF. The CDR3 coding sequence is TGCGCCGGGAGGGCCTCCGACACCGGGGAGCTGTTTTTT.

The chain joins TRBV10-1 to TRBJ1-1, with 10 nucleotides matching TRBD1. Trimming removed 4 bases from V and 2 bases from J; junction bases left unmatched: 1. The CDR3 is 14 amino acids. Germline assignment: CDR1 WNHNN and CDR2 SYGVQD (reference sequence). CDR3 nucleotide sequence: TGCGCCAGCAGTGGACAGGGGGCCAACACTGAAGCTTTCTTT. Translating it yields CASSGQGANTEAFF.

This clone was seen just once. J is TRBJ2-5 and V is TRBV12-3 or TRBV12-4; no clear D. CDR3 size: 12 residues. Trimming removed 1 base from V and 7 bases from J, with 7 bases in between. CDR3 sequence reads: CASSLDVGTQYF. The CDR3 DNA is TGTGCCAGCAGTTTAGATGTGGGGACCCAGTACTTC.